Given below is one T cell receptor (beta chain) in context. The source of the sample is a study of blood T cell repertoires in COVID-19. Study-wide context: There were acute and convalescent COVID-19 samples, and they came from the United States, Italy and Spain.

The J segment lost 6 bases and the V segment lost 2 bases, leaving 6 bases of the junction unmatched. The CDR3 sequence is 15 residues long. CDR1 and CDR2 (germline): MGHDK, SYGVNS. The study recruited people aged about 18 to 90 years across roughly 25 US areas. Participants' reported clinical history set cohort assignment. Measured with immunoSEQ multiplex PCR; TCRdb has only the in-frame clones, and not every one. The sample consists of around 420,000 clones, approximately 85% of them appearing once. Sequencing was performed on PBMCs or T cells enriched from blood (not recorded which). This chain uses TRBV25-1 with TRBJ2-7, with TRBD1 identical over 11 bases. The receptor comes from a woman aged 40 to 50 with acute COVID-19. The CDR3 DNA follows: TGTGCCAGCAGTGAACCGGGACAGGGGGGTCTCGAGCAGTACTTC. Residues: CASSEPGQGGLEQYF.